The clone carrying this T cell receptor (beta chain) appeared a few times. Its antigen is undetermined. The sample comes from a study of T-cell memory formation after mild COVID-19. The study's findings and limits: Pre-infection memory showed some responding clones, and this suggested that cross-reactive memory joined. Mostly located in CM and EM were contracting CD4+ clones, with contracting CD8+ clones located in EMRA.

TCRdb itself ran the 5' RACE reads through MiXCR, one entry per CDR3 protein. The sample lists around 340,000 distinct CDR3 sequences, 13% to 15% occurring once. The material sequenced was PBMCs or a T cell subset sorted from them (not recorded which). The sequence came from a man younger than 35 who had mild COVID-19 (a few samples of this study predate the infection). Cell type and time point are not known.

The CDR3 is CASSQGGGQEKLFF. In DNA, the CDR3 is TGTGCCAGCTCACAAGGCGGCGGTCAAGAAAAACTGTTTTTT. This rearrangement joins TRBV18 to TRBJ1-4; D is ambiguous. Trimming took off 4 bases at V and 8 bases at J, with 14 bases between the two ends. Germline CDR1 reads KGHSH; CDR2 reads LQKENI. This CDR3 has 14 amino acids.